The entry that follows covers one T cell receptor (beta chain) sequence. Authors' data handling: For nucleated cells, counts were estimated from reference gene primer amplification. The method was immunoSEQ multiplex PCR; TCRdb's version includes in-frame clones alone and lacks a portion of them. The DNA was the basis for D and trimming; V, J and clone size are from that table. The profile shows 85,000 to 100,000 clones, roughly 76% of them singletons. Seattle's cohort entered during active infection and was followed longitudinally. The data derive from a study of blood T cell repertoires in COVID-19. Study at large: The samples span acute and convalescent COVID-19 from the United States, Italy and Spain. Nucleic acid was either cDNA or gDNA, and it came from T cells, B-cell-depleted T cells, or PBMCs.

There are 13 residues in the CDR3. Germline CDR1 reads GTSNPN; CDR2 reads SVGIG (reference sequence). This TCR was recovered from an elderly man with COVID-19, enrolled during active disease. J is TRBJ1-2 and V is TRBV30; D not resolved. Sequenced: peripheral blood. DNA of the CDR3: TGTGCTGGCGGAGGGTGGGGTGTGGGGGGCTACACCTTC. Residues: CAGGGWGVGGYTF.